A selection of T cell receptor beta chains follows, all from one sample in a study of siplizumab effects on memory and regulatory T cells. Data came from immunoSEQ multiplex PCR; TCRdb stores just in-frame clones and leaves some out. The sample holds more than 95,000 clones, over 90% seen once. Input material: Tregs sorted from blood. The receptors shown here come from a human donor in good health. The CDR3 runs from the conserved cysteine through the conserved F or W. A D gene is named only where the DNA matches it firmly. Expanded clones are given a class, and other clones once, few, many or no size at all.

v_call	clone_size	d_call	j_call	cdr3_aa	cdr3_nt
TRBV30	NA	NA	TRBJ1-6	CARGGSSYNSPLHF	TGTGCGCGGGGGGGCAGCTCCTATAATTCACCCCTCCACTTT
TRBV27	NA	NA	TRBJ2-2	CASGTGPRGTGELFF	TGTGCCAGCGGAACCGGGCCCCGGGGCACCGGGGAGCTGTTTTTT
TRBV5-6	NA	NA	TRBJ1-2	CASSWGGGSYTF	TGTGCCAGCAGCTGGGGGGGCGGAAGCTACACCTTC
TRBV7-9	NA	NA	TRBJ1-2	CASSLVRNGYTF	TGTGCCAGCAGCTTAGTCAGAAATGGCTACACCTTC
TRBV11-3	NA	TRBD2	TRBJ2-7	CASSALAGGDEQYF	TGTGCCAGCAGCGCACTAGCGGGAGGGGACGAGCAGTACTTC
TRBV5-3	NA	NA	TRBJ2-5	CARSTGETQYF	TGTGCCAGAAGCACCGGGGAGACCCAGTACTTC
TRBV7-2	NA	NA	TRBJ2-3	CASSLVSGRTDTQYF	TGTGCCAGCAGCTTAGTAAGCGGAAGAACAGATACGCAGTATTTT
TRBV29-1	NA	NA	TRBJ1-2	CSAPGGEGYTF	TGCAGCGCCCCCGGGGGTGAAGGCTACACCTTC
TRBV5-1	NA	NA	TRBJ1-3	CASSPGTLKTGNTIYF	TGCGCCAGCAGCCCTGGGACCTTGAAGACTGGAAACACCATATATTTT
TRBV11-2	NA	TRBD2	TRBJ2-2	CASSLTGGTGELFF	TGTGCCAGCAGCTTAACGGGAGGCACCGGGGAGCTGTTTTTT
TRBV9	NA	TRBD2	TRBJ2-7	CASSIPGLAGCEQYF	TGTGCCAGCAGCATACCGGGACTAGCGGGATGCGAGCAGTACTTC
TRBV7-9	NA	TRBD1	TRBJ2-7	CASSPPADRGNRQYF	TGTGCCAGCAGCCCCCCCGCCGACAGGGGTAATCGGCAGTACTTC
TRBV5-1	NA	NA	TRBJ2-1	CASSLDPAVPNEQFF	TGCGCCAGCAGCTTGGATCCCGCAGTCCCCAATGAGCAGTTCTTC
TRBV2	NA	NA	TRBJ2-2	CASSGLASRAGELFF	TGTGCCAGCAGTGGGCTAGCGAGTAGGGCCGGGGAGCTGTTTTTT
TRBV6-5	once	NA	TRBJ2-2	CASRQGNFGELFF	TGTGCCAGCAGACAGGGAAACTTCGGGGAGCTGTTTTTT
TRBV11-3	NA	NA	TRBJ2-7	CASSSAWDNDEQYF	TGTGCCAGCAGCTCTGCATGGGACAACGACGAGCAGTACTTC
TRBV6-4	few	NA	TRBJ1-1	CAMEQGLTEAFF	TGTGCCATGGAACAGGGCCTCACTGAAGCTTTCTTT
TRBV18	NA	NA	TRBJ1-2	CASSETPSYGYTF	TGTGCCAGCTCCGAGACTCCAAGCTATGGCTACACCTTC
TRBV5-4	NA	NA	TRBJ2-1	CASSLEQYNEQFF	TGTGCCAGCAGCTTGGAGCAGTACAATGAGCAGTTCTTC
TRBV6-5	NA	TRBD1	TRBJ2-7	CASSYSRQGSYEQYF	TGTGCCAGCAGTTACTCCCGACAGGGTTCCTACGAGCAGTACTTC
TRBV10-3	NA	TRBD1	TRBJ2-3	CAISALSGTGTDTQYF	TGTGCCATCAGTGCTCTGTCGGGGACAGGCACAGATACGCAGTATTTT
TRBV7-9	NA	TRBD1	TRBJ1-1	CASSLRGTGVNTEAFF	TGTGCCAGCAGCTTAAGAGGCACAGGGGTGAACACTGAAGCTTTCTTT
TRBV29-1	NA	TRBD1	TRBJ1-1	CSVTRQGIGTEAFF	TGCAGCGTGACAAGACAGGGGATAGGAACTGAAGCTTTCTTT
TRBV30	NA	NA	TRBJ1-2	CAWTLGISYTF	TGTGCCTGGACCCTCGGGATCTCCTACACCTTC
TRBV9	once	NA	TRBJ2-2	CASSVDLNTGELFF	TGTGCCAGCAGCGTAGATTTGAACACCGGGGAGCTGTTTTTT
TRBV30	once	NA	TRBJ2-2	CAWIPLGGYDGELFF	TGTGCCTGGATTCCATTAGGGGGGTACGACGGGGAGCTGTTTTTT
TRBV5-1	NA	NA	TRBJ1-6	CASSSELAFNSPLHF	TGCGCCAGCAGTTCGGAACTGGCGTTTAATTCACCCCTCCACTTT
TRBV5-4	NA	TRBD1	TRBJ1-2	CASSSYQRTGGGGYTF	TGTGCCAGCAGCTCCTACCAACGGACAGGGGGCGGTGGCTACACCTTC
TRBV4-1	NA	NA	TRBJ2-1	CASSQESARNEQFF	TGCGCCAGCAGCCAAGAGTCCGCCCGCAATGAGCAGTTCTTC
TRBV15	NA	NA	TRBJ1-4	CATSAWTADEKLFF	TGTGCCACCAGCGCCTGGACAGCCGATGAAAAACTGTTTTTT
TRBV19	NA	NA	TRBJ1-2	CASSILRGYGYTF	TGTGCCAGTAGTATCTTAAGGGGCTATGGCTACACCTTC
TRBV6-5	NA	TRBD2	TRBJ2-1	CASSASGRAGNEQFF	TGTGCCAGCAGTGCAAGCGGGAGGGCCGGAAATGAGCAGTTCTTC
TRBV2	NA	NA	TRBJ2-1	CASSPSYNEQFF	TGTGCCAGCAGTCCTTCCTACAATGAGCAGTTCTTC
TRBV12-2	NA	NA	TRBJ1-5	CASRLDSGTPNQPQHF	TGTGCAAGTCGCTTAGACTCCGGGACCCCCAATCAGCCCCAGCATTTT
TRBV7-9	NA	TRBD1	TRBJ1-5	CASSPPGQARQPQHF	TGTGCCAGCAGCCCCCCGGGACAGGCACGTCAGCCCCAGCATTTT
TRBV10-3	NA	NA	TRBJ1-2	CAIREGQLTDIRYTF	TGTGCCATCAGGGAAGGACAACTTACGGATATCCGCTACACCTTC
TRBV14	NA	NA	TRBJ2-1	CASSPRDFSYNEQFF	TGTGCCAGCAGCCCCCGGGACTTCTCCTACAATGAGCAGTTCTTC
TRBV7-9	NA	NA	TRBJ2-5	CASSLAGETQYF	TGTGCCAGCAGCTTAGCGGGCGAGACCCAGTACTTC
TRBV10-3	NA	TRBD1	TRBJ2-2	CAITQGAGELFF	TGTGCCATCACACAGGGGGCCGGGGAGCTGTTTTTT
TRBV20-1	once	NA	TRBJ2-5	CSAREGTQYF	TGCAGTGCTAGAGAGGGGACCCAGTACTTC
TRBV5-4	NA	TRBD1	TRBJ2-1	CASSLSGQGMNEQFF	TGTGCCAGCAGCTTGTCTGGACAGGGGATGAATGAGCAGTTCTTC
TRBV5-1	NA	TRBD1	TRBJ2-2	CASSPRPGQGSPGELFF	TGCGCCAGCAGCCCAAGACCGGGACAGGGGTCTCCCGGGGAGCTGTTTTTT
TRBV9	NA	TRBD2	TRBJ2-5	CASSVGNPAGGRETQYF	TGTGCCAGCAGCGTAGGTAATCCCGCGGGGGGGCGAGAGACCCAGTACTTC
TRBV5-5	NA	TRBD2	TRBJ2-7	CASSWGLAGLYEQYF	TGTGCCAGCAGCTGGGGACTAGCGGGACTCTACGAGCAGTACTTC
TRBV9	NA	NA	TRBJ2-3	CASSVLGDTDTQYF	TGTGCCAGCAGTGTGTTGGGCGACACAGATACGCAGTATTTT
TRBV4-2	NA	NA	TRBJ1-2	CASSQDEATARTGYGYTF	TGTGCCAGCAGCCAAGATGAGGCCACAGCTCGAACGGGCTATGGCTACACCTTC
TRBV9	NA	TRBD2	TRBJ2-7	CASSPTSYPYEQYF	TGTGCCAGCAGCCCGACTAGCTATCCCTACGAGCAGTACTTC
TRBV27	NA	NA	TRBJ1-6	CASSPGEKVAPLHF	TGTGCCAGCAGTCCCGGAGAAAAGGTAGCCCCCCTCCACTTT
TRBV5-4	once	NA	TRBJ2-5	CASRGGSEETQYF	TGTGCCAGCAGGGGGGGTAGCGAAGAGACCCAGTACTTC
TRBV13	NA	NA	TRBJ1-3	CASSLGRRGSGNTIYF	TGTGCCAGCAGCTTAGGCCGCAGGGGCTCTGGAAACACCATATATTTT
TRBV28	NA	NA	TRBJ2-3	CASTQGLPVISDTQYF	TGTGCCAGCACCCAAGGACTCCCCGTTATCTCAGATACGCAGTATTTT